The T cell receptor beta chain under discussion was sequenced for a study of response to subunit inactivated influenza vaccine. Study findings and constraints: Authors suggested seasonal influenza vaccinations each recruit few new T cells.

This CDR3 contains 14 residues. The V end lost 5 bases, the J end lost 10 bases, and 18 bases lay between the germline ends. The germline V gene encodes CDR1 SGHAT and CDR2 FQNNGV. TCRdb reprocessed the RT-PCR reads via MiXCR and lists one record per CDR3 protein. Of hundreds of thousands of distinct CDR3 sequences listed, about 11% are singletons. The sample holds a few counts of this clonotype. Its target is unknown. The sample here was PBMCs from blood, taken on the day of vaccination. This clonotype was obtained from a man aged 50 to 59 who received an inactivated influenza vaccine. V usage is TRBV11-2 and J usage is TRBJ2-1, with D perhaps TRBD2 (5 bases). The CDR3 sequence: CASSPSGTFNEQFF. The CDR3 nucleotides are TGTGCCAGCAGCCCCTCGGGAACCTTCAACGAGCAGTTCTTC.